The rows below give T cell receptor beta chains drawn from one sample of a study of blood T cell repertoires in COVID-19. Generated by immunoSEQ multiplex PCR, the TCRdb table keeps only in-frame clones and is missing some. This table has 120,000 or so clones, approximately 74% appearing once. Sequencing input: peripheral blood. Every receptor here comes from a man aged 55 to 70 with acute or convalescent COVID-19. Each CDR3 is given with its conserved first and last residue. The D gene is left open where the match is weak. Clone size is shown for a subset of rows, as once, few, many or a class of expanded clone.

v_gene	abundance	j_gene	d_gene	len	CDR3aa	CDR3nt
TRBV29-1	-	TRBJ2-1	TRBD2	15	CSGTSGLAPGNEQFF	TGCAGCGGAACCTCGGGACTAGCGCCAGGGAATGAGCAGTTCTTC
TRBV3-1/TRBV3-2	-	TRBJ2-7	TRBD2	12	CASSGGGYEQYF	TGTGCCAGCAGCGGGGGGGGCTACGAGCAGTACTTC
TRBV3-1/TRBV3-2	few	TRBJ2-1	TRBD2	17	CASSQGNPSGGYNEQFF	TGTGCCAGCAGCCAAGGGAACCCTAGCGGGGGATACAATGAGCAGTTCTTC
TRBV6-6	few	TRBJ1-2	-	14	CASRPLNRDYGYTF	TGTGCCAGCAGACCCCTAAACCGGGACTATGGCTACACCTTC
TRBV11-3	-	TRBJ2-1	TRBD1	15	CASSGPGQGLHEQFF	TGTGCCAGCAGCGGACCGGGACAGGGGTTACATGAGCAGTTCTTC
TRBV12-5	-	TRBJ2-7	-	12	CASRGARYEQYF	TGTGCTAGCCGGGGGGCCCGCTACGAGCAGTACTTC
TRBV2	-	TRBJ1-2	-	17	CASSPLIDSQFHYGYTF	TGTGCCAGCAGTCCCCTAATTGACAGCCAATTCCACTATGGCTACACCTTC
TRBV6-1	-	TRBJ1-1	-	13	CASSDGPDRGAFF	TGTGCCAGCAGTGATGGCCCGGACAGAGGAGCTTTCTTT
TRBV24-1	few	TRBJ2-7	TRBD1	15	CATSDSGTETYEQYF	TGTGCCACCAGTGACTCCGGGACAGAGACCTACGAGCAGTACTTC
TRBV5-1	many	TRBJ2-7	TRBD1	15	CASSLGDRGRNEQYF	TGCGCCAGCAGCTTGGGTGACAGGGGGCGCAACGAGCAGTACTTC
TRBV9	few	TRBJ2-3	TRBD2	13	CASSVDSGDTQYF	TGTGCCAGCAGCGTAGATAGCGGGGATACGCAGTATTTT
TRBV7-6	-	TRBJ2-1	-	12	CASSRGSNEQFF	TGTGCCAGCAGCCGGGGGTCCAATGAGCAGTTCTTC
TRBV7-3	-	TRBJ2-3	TRBD1	15	CASSLRTGGYDTQYF	TGTGCCAGCAGCTTGAGGACAGGGGGCTACGATACGCAGTATTTT
TRBV6-5	few	TRBJ2-3	-	14	CASSSGTFADTQYF	TGTGCCAGCAGTAGCGGGACATTTGCAGATACGCAGTATTTT
TRBV2	-	TRBJ1-1	-	12	CASRTWRSEAFF	TGTGCCAGCAGAACATGGAGATCTGAAGCTTTCTTT
TRBV7-9	-	TRBJ1-2	TRBD1	15	CASSPIIDRVGGYTF	TGTGCCAGCAGCCCGATAATCGACAGGGTGGGAGGCTACACCTTC
TRBV27	few	TRBJ2-7	-	16	CASSLEGTTPSYEQYF	TGTGCCAGCAGTTTAGAGGGGACAACCCCCTCCTACGAGCAGTACTTC
TRBV6-1	-	TRBJ2-3	TRBD2	16	CASSDLLGLGSDTQYF	TGTGCCAGCAGTGATCTTCTGGGACTAGGGTCTGATACGCAGTATTTT
TRBV21-1	-	TRBJ1-1	-	17	CASSRGGDRQMNTEAFF	TGTGCCAGCAGCCGCGGGGGGGACAGACAGATGAACACTGAAGCTTTCTTT
TRBV9	few	TRBJ1-1	-	16	CASSVEQGWAGTEAFF	TGTGCCAGCAGCGTAGAGCAGGGGTGGGCGGGCACTGAAGCTTTCTTT
TRBV11-3	-	TRBJ2-1	-	12	CASSSTSDEQFF	TGTGCCAGCAGCTCCACTTCGGATGAGCAGTTCTTC
TRBV11-3	-	TRBJ2-3	-	13	CASSFSSTDTQYF	TGTGCCAGCAGTTTTTCTAGCACAGATACGCAGTATTTT
TRBV11-3	-	TRBJ1-1	TRBD1	12	CASRDRLTEAFF	TGTGCCAGCAGGGACAGGCTCACTGAAGCTTTCTTT
TRBV27	-	TRBJ1-2	-	12	CASSAQGYGYTF	TGTGCCAGCAGTGCACAGGGTTATGGCTACACCTTC
TRBV5-6	-	TRBJ2-6	-	15	CASSSQGAGANVLTF	TGTGCCAGCAGCTCACAGGGAGCTGGGGCCAACGTCCTGACTTTC
TRBV19	-	TRBJ1-4	-	14	CASKGQATNEKLFF	TGTGCCAGTAAGGGACAAGCAACTAATGAAAAACTGTTTTTT
TRBV10-2	-	TRBJ1-5	TRBD1	16	CASSGTGTGISQPQHF	TGCGCCAGCAGTGGAACCGGGACAGGGATCTCTCAGCCCCAGCATTTT
TRBV4-2	-	TRBJ2-1	-	14	CASSQGLSLNEQFF	TGTGCCAGCAGCCAAGGACTGTCTCTAAATGAGCAGTTCTTC
TRBV5-6	-	TRBJ2-1	-	15	CASSAIGVSYNEQFF	TGTGCCAGCAGCGCCATCGGTGTATCCTACAATGAGCAGTTCTTC
TRBV27	-	TRBJ1-5	-	13	CASSLRGNQPQHF	TGTGCCAGCAGTTTAAGGGGTAATCAGCCCCAGCATTTT
TRBV6-5	-	TRBJ2-7	TRBD1	15	CASSKHRTGSYEQYF	TGTGCCAGCAGTAAGCACAGGACAGGTTCCTACGAGCAGTACTTC
TRBV28	-	TRBJ2-5	-	16	CASSPSGGGAVKTQYF	TGTGCCAGCAGTCCCTCGGGAGGGGGCGCGGTGAAGACCCAGTACTTC
TRBV5-6	-	TRBJ2-1	TRBD2	14	CASRRTSGHNEQFF	TGTGCCAGCAGAAGGACTAGCGGCCACAATGAGCAGTTCTTC
TRBV19	-	TRBJ1-2	-	15	CASSIWAMGNYGYTF	TGTGCCAGTAGTATTTGGGCGATGGGTAACTATGGCTACACCTTC
TRBV3-1/TRBV3-2	many	TRBJ1-1	-	12	CASRNMNTEAFF	TGTGCCAGCAGAAACATGAACACTGAAGCTTTCTTT
TRBV5-6	-	TRBJ1-1	-	15	CASSLMQSLYTEAFF	TGTGCCAGCAGCTTGATGCAGTCCCTGTACACTGAAGCTTTCTTT
TRBV2	-	TRBJ2-7	TRBD1	14	CASIRDRGNYEQYF	TGTGCCAGCATCCGGGACAGGGGGAACTACGAGCAGTACTTC
TRBV4-1	-	TRBJ2-7	-	15	CASSQGQASLSEQYF	TGCGCCAGCAGCCAAGGACAGGCCAGCCTCTCCGAGCAGTACTTC
TRBV5-1	-	TRBJ1-3	TRBD1	16	CASSPYQTGAGNTIYF	TGCGCCAGCAGCCCGTACCAGACAGGGGCAGGAAACACCATATATTTT
TRBV7-3	-	TRBJ1-5	-	14	CASSLTGGNQPQHF	TGTGCCAGCAGCTTAACCGGGGGGAATCAGCCCCAGCATTTT
TRBV5-4	-	TRBJ2-2	-	16	CASSYTGITNTGELFF	TGTGCCAGCAGTTATACAGGGATCACGAACACCGGGGAGCTGTTTTTT
TRBV19	once	TRBJ2-7	-	16	CASTPVAGPSSYEQYF	TGTGCCAGTACTCCCGTCGCGGGGCCGTCCTCCTACGAGCAGTACTTC
TRBV10-3	-	TRBJ1-1	-	12	CAISEGGSPPFF	TGTGCCATCAGTGAGGGGGGCAGTCCGCCTTTCTTT
TRBV7-6	few	TRBJ2-7	-	16	CASSLSQGETSYEQYF	TGTGCCAGCAGCTTAAGCCAGGGCGAAACATCCTACGAGCAGTACTTC
TRBV9	-	TRBJ1-3	TRBD1	20	CASSHSMGQGPSKSGNTIYF	TGTGCCAGCAGTCATAGTATGGGACAGGGGCCCTCCAAATCTGGAAACACCATATATTTT
TRBV11-2	few	TRBJ2-7	-	12	CASSVKESEQYF	TGTGCCAGCAGCGTCAAGGAGAGCGAGCAGTACTTC
TRBV3-1/TRBV3-2	few	TRBJ1-3	-	12	CASSPQRNTIYF	TGTGCCAGCAGCCCGCAGAGAAACACCATATATTTT
TRBV30	-	TRBJ1-2	TRBD1	13	CAWSRQGARGYTF	TGTGCCTGGAGCAGACAGGGGGCGCGGGGCTACACCTTC
TRBV14	few	TRBJ2-7	TRBD1	15	CASSQINRGPHEQYF	TGTGCCAGCAGCCAAATTAACAGGGGGCCACACGAGCAGTACTTC
TRBV9	-	TRBJ2-2	-	14	CASSVNEVTGELFF	TGTGCCAGCAGCGTAAACGAGGTCACCGGGGAGCTGTTTTTT
TRBV19	-	TRBJ1-2	TRBD1	17	CASSLLALEGAPYGYTF	TGTGCCAGTAGTCTCCTTGCGCTTGAGGGGGCGCCTTATGGCTACACCTTC
TRBV28	-	TRBJ1-3	TRBD1	16	CASSARTGGGGNTIYF	TGTGCCAGCAGCGCCAGGACAGGGGGTGGTGGAAACACCATATATTTT
TRBV19	-	TRBJ1-4	TRBD1	13	CASRNRGHEKLFF	TGTGCCAGTAGGAACAGGGGGCACGAAAAACTGTTTTTT
TRBV15	-	TRBJ1-1	-	14	CATSRQVKNTEAFF	TGTGCCACCAGCAGACAGGTTAAGAACACTGAAGCTTTCTTT